The 7 T cell receptor beta chains given below trace back to one sample, sequenced in a study of graft-versus-host responses after intestinal transplantation. Antigens of these TCRs are unknown. Profiled with immunoSEQ multiplex PCR; TCRdb holds only in-frame clones, not every one. Among some 86,000 clones listed, around nine tenths were seen once. Sequencing used unstimulated CD8+ T cells sorted from spleen or lymph node cells, obtained before intestinal transplant. These receptors were collected from a human donor who received an intestinal transplant.

The chain employs TRBV4-1 and TRBJ1-3, with TRBD1 identical over 7 bases. V shed 3 bases, J shed 0 bases, and the junction held 8 bases outside the gene matches. The CDR3 sequence is 17 residues long. CDR1 and CDR2 (germline): MGHRA, YSYEKL. The CDR3 here is CASSHLTGVGSGNTIYF. The CDR3 nucleotides are TGCGCCAGCAGCCATCTCACAGGGGTGGGCTCTGGAAACACCATATATTTT.

Only a few counts were recorded for this clone. The chain uses TRBV10-3 and TRBJ2-7; 11 bases are shared with TRBD1. With V trimmed by 5 bases and J by 6 bases, 6 bases remained unmatched. The germline gives CDR1 ENHRY, CDR2 SYGVKD. CDR3 size: 14 residues. CDR3 in amino acids: CAISLKGTGGEQYF. CDR3 coding DNA: TGTGCCATCAGTCTAAAAGGGACAGGGGGCGAGCAGTACTTC.

The chain recombines TRBV2 with TRBJ2-7; D is unclear. Per the germline V gene, CDR1 is SNHLY and CDR2 is FYNNEI. V was cut by 4 bases and J by 0 bases, with 7 bases left in between. This CDR3 spans 13 amino acids. The DNA of the CDR3 is TGTGCCAGCAGTGGCCTTAGCTCCTACGAGCAGTACTTC. It codes for CASSGLSSYEQYF.

This clone was seen only once. The V call is TRBV28, the J call TRBJ1-2; 10 nucleotides line up with TRBD1. The V and J ends lost 4 bases and 3 bases, in that order; junction bases with no gene match: 5. Germline V CDR1 and CDR2: MDHEN, SYDVKM. The CDR3 spans 15 residues. For the CDR3, the DNA is TGTGCCAGCAGTTCCCCCGGGACAGGGGACTATGGCTACACCTTC. Translating gives CASSSPGTGDYGYTF.

This clone was found once. The chain couples TRBV12-5 to TRBJ2-7, with no clear D. V was cut by 5 bases and J by 0 bases, with 17 bases left in between. The germline V gene has CDR1 LGHNT and CDR2 FRNRAP. This CDR3 spans 16 amino acids. Here the CDR3 DNA reads TGTGCTAGTGGTCCCCGGGCCGGTATTAGCTCCTACGAGCAGTACTTC. This gives the protein CASGPRAGISSYEQYF.

The chain's CDR3 is CASRDRGGMYEQYF. The CDR3 DNA reads TGTGCCAGCAGGGACAGGGGTGGCATGTACGAGCAGTACTTC. V gene TRBV2 combines with J gene TRBJ2-7; 9 bases line up with TRBD1. V shed 6 bases, J shed 4 bases, and the junction held 7 bases outside the gene matches. Germline V gives CDR1 SNHLY, CDR2 FYNNEI. The CDR3 runs 14 residues.

The chain carries TRBV15 and TRBJ1-3; the D is unclear. The germline V gene encodes CDR1 LNHNV and CDR2 YYDKDF (reference sequence). The CDR3 consists of 17 residues. Trimming stripped 1 base from V and 0 bases from J, with 13 bases between. DNA for the CDR3: TGTGCCACCAGCAGAGCCCCCTCCCTTCGCTCTGGAAACACCATATATTTT. Amino acid sequence: CATSRAPSLRSGNTIYF.